This TCR beta chain comes out of a study of OX40 agonist ivuxolimab in advanced cancers. Study-wide results and caveats: Both CD4+ and CD8+ T cell populations in blood had undergone clonal expansion by week 6 at 0.1 to 3.0 mg/kg. Relative to CD4+, CD8+ T cells held more expanded clones on average. Low normalized T-cell clonal expansion was also seen in some nonresponders.

As to this clone: The antigen remains unidentified.

TCRdb's copy holds only in-frame clones and misses some; the assay was immunoSEQ multiplex PCR. This sample has about 9,700 clones, with 65% to 80% found just once. The sequencing used CD4+ or CD8+ T cells sorted from blood, collected in a trial of the OX40 agonist ivuxolimab. The origin of this receptor is an adult with an advanced solid tumor such as melanoma, head and neck, liver or kidney cancer.

CDR3 amino acids: CASSPKDIAYEQYF. CDR3 DNA: TGTGCCAGCAGCCCCAAAGACATCGCCTACGAGCAGTACTTC. The rearrangement uses TRBV13 and TRBJ2-7; D not certain. V shed 5 bases and J shed 2 bases, with 13 bases lying between them. There are 14 residues in the CDR3. Germline values: CDR1 PRHDT, CDR2 FYEKMQ (reference sequence).